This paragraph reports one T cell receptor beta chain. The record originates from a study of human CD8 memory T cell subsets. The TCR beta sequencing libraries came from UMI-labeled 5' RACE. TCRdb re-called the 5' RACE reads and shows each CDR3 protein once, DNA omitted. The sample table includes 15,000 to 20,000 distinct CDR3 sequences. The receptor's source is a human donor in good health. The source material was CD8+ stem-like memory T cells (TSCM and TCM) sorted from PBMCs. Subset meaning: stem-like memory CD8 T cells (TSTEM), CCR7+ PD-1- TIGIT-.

CDR3 region: CASSSTGPTGELFF. The J gene is TRBJ2-2, the V gene TRBV12-3 or TRBV12-4; the D gene TCRdb calls, TRBD1, cannot be checked with no DNA. The CDR3 consists of 14 residues.